The clone carrying this T cell receptor (beta chain) was recorded at least ten times. Its antigen is not identified. This sample is part of a study of T-cell reconstitution after alpha-beta-depleted transplantation in children. TCRbeta library preparation incorporated unique molecular identifiers. Via MiXCR, TCRdb re-called the PCR reads, giving one row per CDR3 protein. The sample carries 700,000 or so distinct CDR3 sequences, about an eighth recorded once. V lost 5 bases and J lost 6, with 13 bases in between. The germline V gene encodes CDR1 DFQATT and CDR2 SNEGSKA (reference sequence). CDR3 length equals 13 residues. General study points: Reportedly, alpha-beta T cells present about two months post-transplant originated from several hundred expanded clones of graft origin. Diversity of TCRbeta at day 60 was high in some patients, arising from surviving recipient T cells and thymic progenitors. Hyperexpanded clones declined; after one year, newly produced T cells mostly supplied diversity.

This TCR was sampled from a girl aged 2 to 10 with congenital amegakaryocytic thrombocytopenia, due to receive a stem cell transplant. The material sequenced was PBMCs, taken before TCRalphabeta/CD19-depleted stem cell transplant. V and J are TRBV20-1 and TRBJ1-4, with D tentatively TRBD1 (6 bases). The CDR3 is CSAPGGAYEKLFF. In DNA form, the CDR3 reads TGCAGTGCTCCCGGGGGGGCTTATGAAAAACTGTTTTTT.